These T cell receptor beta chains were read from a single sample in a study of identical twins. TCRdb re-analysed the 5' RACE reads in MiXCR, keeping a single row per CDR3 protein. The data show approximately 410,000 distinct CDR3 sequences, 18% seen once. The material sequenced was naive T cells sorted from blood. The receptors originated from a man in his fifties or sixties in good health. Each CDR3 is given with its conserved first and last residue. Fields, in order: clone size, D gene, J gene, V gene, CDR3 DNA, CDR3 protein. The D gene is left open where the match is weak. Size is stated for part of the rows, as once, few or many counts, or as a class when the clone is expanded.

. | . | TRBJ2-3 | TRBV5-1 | TGCGCCAGCAGCTTAGAGTCAGGGTTGACAGATACGCAGTATTTT | CASSLESGLTDTQYF
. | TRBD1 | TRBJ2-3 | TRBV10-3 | TGTGCCATCAGAGGACAGGGGTCCACAGATACGCAGTATTTT | CAIRGQGSTDTQYF
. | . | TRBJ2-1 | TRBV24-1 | TGTGCCACCAGTGCGGGGGCTAGGGATGAGCAGTTCTTC | CATSAGARDEQFF
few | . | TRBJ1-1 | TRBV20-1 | TGCAGTGCTAGAGATGGGGGGGATATCAACACTGAAGCTTTCTTT | CSARDGGDINTEAFF
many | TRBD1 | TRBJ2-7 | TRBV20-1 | TGCAGTGCTAGGATCGGGACAGGGGCGGCCGAGCAGTACTTC | CSARIGTGAAEQYF
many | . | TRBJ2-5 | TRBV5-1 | TGCGCCAGCAGCTTGGCCTCGGGGCCGACACAAGAGACCCAGTACTTC | CASSLASGPTQETQYF
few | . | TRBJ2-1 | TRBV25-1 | TGTGCCAGCAGTGATACACAGGTACCTTGGGATGAGCAGTTCTTC | CASSDTQVPWDEQFF
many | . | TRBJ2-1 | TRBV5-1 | TGCGCCAGCAGCTTGGCCCCTGGCGGCAATGAGCAGTTCTTC | CASSLAPGGNEQFF
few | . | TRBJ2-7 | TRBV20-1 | TGCAGTTCCACAGGGTGGGGCTCCTACGAGCAGTACTTC | CSSTGWGSYEQYF
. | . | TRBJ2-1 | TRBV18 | TGTGCCAGCTCACCGCCCATGGGGAGCGTAGCTGAGCAGTTCTTC | CASSPPMGSVAEQFF
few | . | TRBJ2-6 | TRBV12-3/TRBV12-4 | TGTGCCAGCAGTTTAGGGGTTGGGGATCTCTCTGGGGCCAACGTCCTGACTTTC | CASSLGVGDLSGANVLTF
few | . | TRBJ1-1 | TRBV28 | TGTGCCAGCAGTTTACTTGCCCGGGGGGGAACTGAAGCTTTCTTT | CASSLLARGGTEAFF
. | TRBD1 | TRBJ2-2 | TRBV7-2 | TGTGCCAGCAGCATCTACGGACAGGGTAGATTCACCGGGGAGCTGTTTTTT | CASSIYGQGRFTGELFF
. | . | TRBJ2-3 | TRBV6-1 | TGTGCCAGCAGTGAATTGGGGCAGAGAACAGATACGCAGTATTTT | CASSELGQRTDTQYF
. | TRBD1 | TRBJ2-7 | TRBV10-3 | TGTGCCATCAGTGACTCGGACAGGCGATCCTACGAGCAGTACTTC | CAISDSDRRSYEQYF
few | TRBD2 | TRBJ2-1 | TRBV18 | TGTGCCAGCTCACCACCGATCTTTTTGCGGGAGAAGTCCTACAATGAGCAGTTCTTC | CASSPPIFLREKSYNEQFF
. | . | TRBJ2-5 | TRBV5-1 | TGCGCCAGCAGTTTTACAGGACCCCAAGAGACCCAGTACTTC | CASSFTGPQETQYF
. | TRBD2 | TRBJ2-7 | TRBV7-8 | TGTGCCAGCAGCGGGAAACTAGCGGGAGTATGGGAGCAGTACTTC | CASSGKLAGVWEQYF
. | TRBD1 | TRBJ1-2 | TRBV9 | TGTGCCAGCAGCTCCCGACAGGGGTTTAACGGCTACACCTTC | CASSSRQGFNGYTF
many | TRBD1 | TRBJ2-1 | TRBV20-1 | TGCAGTGCTTACGAGGGCAGGGGGCTAGGTGAGCAGTTCTTC | CSAYEGRGLGEQFF
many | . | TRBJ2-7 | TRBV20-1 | TGCAGTGCTAGAGATATAACGGGAACCTACGAGCAGTACTTC | CSARDITGTYEQYF
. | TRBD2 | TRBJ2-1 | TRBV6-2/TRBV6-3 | TGTGCCAGCGGGACTACTGCCTACAATGAGCAGTTCTTC | CASGTTAYNEQFF
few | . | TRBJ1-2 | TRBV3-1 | TGTGCCAGCAGCCATGACTATGGGACTAACTATGGCTACACCTTC | CASSHDYGTNYGYTF
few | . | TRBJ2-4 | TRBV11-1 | TGTGCCAGCAGCTTAATCACAGGGAACATTCAGTACTTC | CASSLITGNIQYF
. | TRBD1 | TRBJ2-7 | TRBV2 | TGTGCCAGCAGTGACCTCCCGGGACAGGGGGTCTACGAGCAGTACTTC | CASSDLPGQGVYEQYF
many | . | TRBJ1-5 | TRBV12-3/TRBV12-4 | TGTGCCAGCAGTTTGAACAGGGATCAGCCCCAGCATTTT | CASSLNRDQPQHF
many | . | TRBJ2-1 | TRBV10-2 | TGCGCCAGCAGTGAGGTCGCCAGAATCTCCTACAATGAGCAGTTCTTC | CASSEVARISYNEQFF
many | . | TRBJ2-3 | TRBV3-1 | TGTGCCAGCAGCCGGGGGGACTTACCGTATTTT | CASSRGDLPYF
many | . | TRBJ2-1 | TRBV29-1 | TGCAGCGTTGGACAGTGGGTGGTCCATGAGCAGTTCTTC | CSVGQWVVHEQFF